Shown below are 7 T cell receptor beta chains from a single sample sequenced in a study of T cell responses to AZD1222 COVID-19 vaccine. Sequenced by immunoSEQ multiplex PCR; TCRdb stores in-frame clones only, minus some. In the table there are 150,000 to 200,000 clones, roughly 92% of which are singletons. The input for sequencing was peripheral blood, taken on day 0 of AZD1222 vaccination. These receptors were taken from an adult in good health.

The gene calls are TRBV9 and TRBJ2-1; possibly TRBD2 for D (6 bases). Trimming removed 0 bases from V and 3 bases from J, with 13 bases in between. CDR1 is SGDLS, CDR2 YYNGEE, per germline. The CDR3 has 16 residues. The CDR3 DNA is TGTGCCAGCAGCGTAGGGGTTAGCGGAGGCTACAATGAGCAGTTCTTC. Translating it yields CASSVGVSGGYNEQFF.

The chain links TRBV19 to TRBJ1-2, with 7 bases that match TRBD1. CDR3 length: 14 amino acids. Germline CDR1 and CDR2: LNHDA and SQIVND (reference sequence). The J segment lost 3 bases and the V segment lost 7 bases, leaving 8 bases of the junction unmatched. This CDR3 reads CASTQGVRDYGYTF. CDR3 coding DNA: TGTGCCAGTACTCAGGGGGTTCGAGACTATGGCTACACCTTC.

This clone was observed a single time. This chain joins TRBV12-3 or TRBV12-4 and TRBJ1-2, with no clear D. This CDR3 comprises 13 residues. The V end was cut by 5 bases, the J end by 1 base, with 8 bases between. DNA of the CDR3: TGTGCCAGCAGTAGCGACGGTAACTATGGCTACACCTTC. This codes for CASSSDGNYGYTF.

This chain uses TRBV7-2 with TRBJ2-1; weak D call: TRBD1 (6 bases). The length of the CDR3 is 14 residues. Germline V gene data show CDR1 as SGHTA and CDR2 as FQGNSA. Trimming took 1 base from V and 6 from J, leaving 10 bases between them. CDR3 protein: CASSLGTDFNEQFF. For the CDR3, the DNA is TGTGCCAGCAGCTTAGGGACAGATTTCAATGAGCAGTTCTTC.

This rearrangement joins TRBV5-1 to TRBJ1-6; a possible D gene is TRBD1 (5 bases). The CDR3 sequence is 15 residues long. In germline, CDR1 is SGHRS, CDR2 YFSETQ. Trimming took off 0 bases at V and 5 bases at J, with 9 bases between the two ends. CDR3 nucleotide sequence: TGCGCCAGCAGCTTGGCGGGGGTGAATAATTCACCCCTCCACTTT. It codes for CASSLAGVNNSPLHF.

The V and J genes are TRBV5-1 and TRBJ2-7; TRBD2 matches 8 bases. The CDR3 spans 14 residues. Per the germline V gene, CDR1 is SGHRS and CDR2 is YFSETQ. Trimming removed 5 bases from V and 5 bases from J; junction bases left unmatched: 9. CDR3 coding DNA: TGCGCCAGCAGTACAGGACTAGCTGGGCACGAGCAGTACTTC. Protein sequence: CASSTGLAGHEQYF.

The chain employs TRBV24-1 and TRBJ2-2, with a tentative D call TRBD2 (5 bases). The CDR3 sequence is 14 residues long. From germline, CDR1 is KGHDR and CDR2 SFDVKD. The V and J ends lost 3 bases and 6 bases respectively, with 10 bases between them. Here the CDR3 reads CATSDATRAGELFF. The CDR3 DNA reads as TGTGCCACCAGTGATGCCACTAGGGCCGGGGAGCTGTTTTTT.